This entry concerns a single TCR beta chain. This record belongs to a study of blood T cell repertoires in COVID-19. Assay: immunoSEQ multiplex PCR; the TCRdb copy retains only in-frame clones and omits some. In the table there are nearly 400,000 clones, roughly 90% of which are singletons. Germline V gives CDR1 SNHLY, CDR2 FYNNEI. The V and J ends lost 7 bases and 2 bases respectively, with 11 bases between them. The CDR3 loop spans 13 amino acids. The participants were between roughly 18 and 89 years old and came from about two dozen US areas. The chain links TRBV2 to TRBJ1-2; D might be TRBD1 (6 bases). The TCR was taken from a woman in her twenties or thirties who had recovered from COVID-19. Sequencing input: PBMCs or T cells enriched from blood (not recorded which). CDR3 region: CASTGGPNYGYTF. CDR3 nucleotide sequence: TGTGCCAGCACGGGGGGCCCCAACTATGGCTACACCTTC.